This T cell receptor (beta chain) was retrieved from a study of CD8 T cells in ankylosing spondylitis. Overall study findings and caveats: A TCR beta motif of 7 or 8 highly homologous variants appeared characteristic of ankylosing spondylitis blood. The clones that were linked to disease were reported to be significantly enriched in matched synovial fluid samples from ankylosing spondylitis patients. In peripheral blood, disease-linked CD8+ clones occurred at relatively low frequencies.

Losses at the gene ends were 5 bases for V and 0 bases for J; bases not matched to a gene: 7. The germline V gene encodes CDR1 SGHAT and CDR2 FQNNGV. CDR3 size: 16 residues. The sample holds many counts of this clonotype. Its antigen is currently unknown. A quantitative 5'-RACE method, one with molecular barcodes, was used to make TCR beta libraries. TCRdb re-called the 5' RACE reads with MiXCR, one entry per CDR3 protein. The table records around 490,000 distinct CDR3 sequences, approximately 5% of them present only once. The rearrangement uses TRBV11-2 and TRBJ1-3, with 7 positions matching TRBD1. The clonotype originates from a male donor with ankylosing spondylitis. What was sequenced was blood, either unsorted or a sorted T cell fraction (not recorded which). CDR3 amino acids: CASSQGQFFSGNTIYF. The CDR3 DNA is TGTGCCAGCAGCCAGGGACAGTTTTTCTCTGGAAACACCATATATTTT.